Sequencing of this TCR beta chain was carried out in a study of blood T cells in healthy people across ages. For the second PCR, which ran for 7 to 11 cycles, a sample-barcoded 5' primer and a J-beta primer mix were used. TCRdb redid the calling of the 5' RACE reads with MiXCR, one entry per CDR3 protein. The sample has around 1,900,000 distinct CDR3 sequences; approximately 39% are singletons. A few counts support this clonotype. CDR3 size: 13 residues. The junction had 5 bases not matched to a gene; V was cut back by 7 bases and J by 3 bases. Germline V gives CDR1 SQVTM, CDR2 ANQGSEA. This chain uses TRBV29-1 with TRBJ2-5; 10 bases are a match to TRBD2. The sequenced material came from blood. This receptor was identified in a human donor in good health. CDR3 loop: CSAPLAGKETQYF. The CDR3 DNA follows: TGCAGCGCGCCACTAGCGGGAAAAGAGACCCAGTACTTC.